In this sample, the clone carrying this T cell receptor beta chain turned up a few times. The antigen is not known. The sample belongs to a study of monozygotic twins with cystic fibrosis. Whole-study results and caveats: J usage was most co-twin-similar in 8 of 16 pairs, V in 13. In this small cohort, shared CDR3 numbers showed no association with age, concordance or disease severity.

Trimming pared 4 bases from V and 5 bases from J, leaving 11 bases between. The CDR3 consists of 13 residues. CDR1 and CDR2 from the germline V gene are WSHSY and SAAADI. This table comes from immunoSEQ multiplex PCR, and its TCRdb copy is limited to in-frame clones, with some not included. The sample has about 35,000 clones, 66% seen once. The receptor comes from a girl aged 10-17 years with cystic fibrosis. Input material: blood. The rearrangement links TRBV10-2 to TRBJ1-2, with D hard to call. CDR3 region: CASSAPAAYGYTF. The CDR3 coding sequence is TGCGCCAGCAGTGCCCCTGCAGCGTATGGCTACACCTTC.